A selection of T cell receptor beta chains follows, all from one sample in a study of cytomegalovirus exposure and HLA in healthy donors. Clones were sequenced by immunoSEQ multiplex PCR, and TCRdb holds only the in-frame ones, with some missing. The sample yields approximately 200,000 clones, 79% seen once. The specimen was PBMCs. Receptors were obtained from a girl under 18 in good health and CMV-seropositive. Each CDR3 is given with its conserved first and last residue. The order of the fields is J gene, V gene, D gene, clone size, CDR3 length, CDR3 DNA, CDR3 protein. A D gene is named only where the DNA matches it firmly. A clone size is listed for some rows: how often the clone was seen (once, few, many), or a class if it is expanded.

>TRBJ2-5|TRBV2|TRBD1|-|16
TGTGCCAGCAGTACAGGGGCCCGGGGTTCCCAAGAGACCCAGTACTTC
CASSTGARGSQETQYF
>TRBJ1-1|TRBV7-6|-|-|14
TGTGCCAGCAGCTTACCGGGAACTGTCACTGAAGCTTTCTTT
CASSLPGTVTEAFF
>TRBJ2-7|TRBV10-3|TRBD1|-|13
TGTGCCACCGGGGAGGGACAGGGCTACGAGCAGTACTTC
CATGEGQGYEQYF
>TRBJ2-1|TRBV7-2|-|-|13
TGTGCCAGCAGCGTAGCGAGGTACAATGAGCAGTTCTTC
CASSVARYNEQFF
>TRBJ1-1|TRBV10-1|TRBD1|-|16
TGCGCCAGCAGCCTTGACGACAGGGCCTCGAACACTGAAGCTTTCTTT
CASSLDDRASNTEAFF
>TRBJ1-6|TRBV5-1|-|-|15
TGCGCCAGCAGCTTAACTATTCCGCCCGATTCACCCCTCCACTTT
CASSLTIPPDSPLHF
>TRBJ1-2|TRBV5-1|TRBD1|-|19
TGCGCCAGCAGCTTGGGATCCCGACAGGGGGCGCGGGAATACTATGGCTACACCTTC
CASSLGSRQGAREYYGYTF
>TRBJ1-5|TRBV7-9|-|-|13
TGTGCCAGCAGCTTATGGGAGGAACAGCCCCAGCATTTT
CASSLWEEQPQHF
>TRBJ2-5|TRBV25-1|TRBD1|few|16
TGTGCCAGCAGTGAATGGGGGACAGGCCAGAGGGAGACCCAGTACTTC
CASSEWGTGQRETQYF
>TRBJ1-1|TRBV7-2|TRBD1|-|14
TGTGCCAGCAGCCTTACAGGGGTGAACACTGAAGCTTTCTTT
CASSLTGVNTEAFF
>TRBJ1-5|TRBV4-1|-|few|15
TGCGCCAGCAGCCAAGTCGCACTGGGCGGGCAGCCCCAGCATTTT
CASSQVALGGQPQHF